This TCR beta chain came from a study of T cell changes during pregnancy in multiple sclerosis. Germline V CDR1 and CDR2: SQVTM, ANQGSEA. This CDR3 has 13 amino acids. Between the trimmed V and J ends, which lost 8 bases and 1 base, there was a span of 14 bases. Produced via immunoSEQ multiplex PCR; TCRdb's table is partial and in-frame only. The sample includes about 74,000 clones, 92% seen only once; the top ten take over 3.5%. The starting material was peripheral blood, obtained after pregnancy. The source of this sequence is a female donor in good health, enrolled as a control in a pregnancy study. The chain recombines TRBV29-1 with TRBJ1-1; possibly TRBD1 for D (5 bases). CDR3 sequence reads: CSSWGRGNTEAFF. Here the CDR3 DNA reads TGCAGCTCCTGGGGTAGGGGGAACACTGAAGCTTTCTTT.